The source of this T cell receptor beta chain is a study of T cells after yellow fever vaccination. This CDR3 is 16 amino acids long. CDR1 and CDR2 (germline): SGHDT, YYEEEE. TCRdb re-derived calls from the 5' RACE reads in MiXCR, one entry per CDR3 protein. This table has fewer than 450,000 distinct CDR3 sequences, about 8.3% appearing once. This clonotype was picked up one time. Germline and junction disagree at one end, which may indicate a read error. The genes are TRBV5-6 and TRBJ2-1, with a weak D call TRBD2 (7 bases). The sequenced sample was PBMCs, obtained more than 40 days after the first yellow fever vaccination. The TCR was taken from a young man who received the YFV17D yellow fever vaccine. CDR3 residues: CSSSLEGGGVYNEQFF. CDR3 coding DNA: TGTTCCAGCAGCTTGGAGGGGGGGGGTGTCTACAATGAGCAGTTCTTC.